This T cell receptor (beta chain) was sequenced during a study of T-cell reconstitution after alpha-beta-depleted transplantation in children. The CDR3 totals 15 residues. Trimming removed 3 bases from V and 5 bases from J; junction bases left unmatched: 2. Germline V lookup: CDR1 MNHNS, CDR2 SASEGT. Unique molecular identifiers were used in preparing the TCRbeta library. Using its own MiXCR run on the PCR reads, TCRdb lists one record per CDR3 protein. Here the sample spans approximately 350,000 distinct CDR3 sequences, about 14% being singletons. The sample holds many counts of this clonotype. The origin of this receptor is a human donor who donated a stem cell graft to a child with Fanconi anemia. The sample consisted of PBMCs, taken from the stem cell graft. J is TRBJ2-3 and V is TRBV6-1; TRBD2 matches 13 bases. The CDR3 DNA sequence: TGTGCCAGCAGTGACTGGACTAGCGGGGGAGATACGCAGTATTTT. Translation gives CASSDWTSGGDTQYF.